These 24 T cell receptor beta chains originate from one sample sequenced in a study of CD8 T cells in ankylosing spondylitis. A single record per CDR3 protein comes from TCRdb applying MiXCR to the 5' RACE reads. The profile shows 210,000 or so distinct CDR3 sequences, over 7% of them singletons. The specimen sequenced was blood, either unsorted or a sorted T cell fraction (not recorded which). The source of these receptors is a female donor with ankylosing spondylitis or in good health (not recorded which).

This clonotype showed up many times. This chain uses TRBV29-1 with TRBJ1-1; D uncertain. The CDR3 has 12 residues. The V gene lost 7 bases and the J gene lost 0 bases, with 9 bases spanning the gap. Germline loops: CDR1 SQVTM, CDR2 ANQGSEA. The CDR3 is CSGQSLNTEAFF. The DNA for the CDR3 is TGCAGCGGCCAGAGTTTGAACACTGAAGCTTTCTTT.

This clonotype was observed many times. This sequence joins TRBV24-1 and TRBJ2-3, with D unresolved. The germline V gene has CDR1 KGHDR and CDR2 SFDVKD. The CDR3 covers 12 residues. V was pared by 1 base and J by 4 bases, with 2 bases between. The CDR3 loop reads CATSDFPDTQYF. The CDR3 DNA follows: TGTGCCACCAGTGATTTCCCAGATACGCAGTATTTT.

This clonotype came up many times. This rearrangement joins TRBV9 to TRBJ2-7; D unclear. CDR1 is SGDLS, CDR2 YYNGEE, per germline. This CDR3 comprises 13 residues. Trimming pared 3 bases from V and 4 bases from J, leaving 11 bases between. The DNA for the CDR3 is TGTGCCAGCAGCGGATTAGGAGATTACGAGCAGTACTTC. Amino acid sequence: CASSGLGDYEQYF.

This clonotype was recorded many times. The chain links TRBV5-4 to TRBJ2-7; the match to TRBD2 covers 10 bases. This CDR3 contains 14 residues. Losses at the gene ends were 4 bases for V and 6 bases for J; bases not matched to a gene: 7. Germline-derived CDR1 and CDR2 are SGHNT and YYREEE (reference sequence). The CDR3 region is CASSLLAGAREQYF. The CDR3 DNA is TGTGCCAGCAGCCTCCTAGCGGGAGCTCGCGAGCAGTACTTC.

This chain uses TRBV7-9 with TRBJ2-6; D might be TRBD1 (5 bases). Germline V gene data show CDR1 as SEHNR and CDR2 as FQNEAQ (reference sequence). The CDR3 runs to 16 residues. Trimming left V 3 bases short and J 1 base short, with 10 bases between. The CDR3 is CASSFLGRSGANVLTF. The CDR3 DNA is TGTGCCAGCAGCTTTCTGGGGCGGTCTGGGGCCAACGTCCTGACTTTC.

This clonotype occurred many times. The V gene is TRBV6-6, the J gene TRBJ1-1; no reliable D call. V was cut by 8 bases and J by 4 bases, with 17 bases left in between. The CDR3 covers 14 residues. Germline V gene data show CDR1 as MNHNY and CDR2 as SVGAGI (reference sequence). The CDR3 sequence is CASASRGAGTEAFF. The CDR3 DNA follows: TGTGCCAGCGCCTCCCGAGGCGCGGGCACTGAAGCTTTCTTT.

This rearrangement joins TRBV7-9 to TRBJ1-5; maybe TRBD1 (5 bases). Germline V gene sequence: CDR1 SEHNR, CDR2 FQNEAQ (reference sequence). Trimming left V 1 base short and J 3 bases short, with 10 bases between. CDR3 length equals 15 residues. The CDR3 DNA follows: TGTGCCAGCAGCTTAGGGACAACCCACAATCAGCCCCAGCATTTT. Its protein product is CASSLGTTHNQPQHF.

Ten or more counts support this clonotype. The CDR3 loop reads CSARGTADRTDTQYF. CDR3 nucleotides: TGCAGTGCTAGAGGGACGGCCGACCGCACAGATACGCAGTATTTT. This chain uses TRBV20-1 with TRBJ2-3; D is ambiguous. The CDR3 has 15 amino acids. Trimming removed 1 base at V and 1 base at J, with 12 bases between. Germline V gives CDR1 DFQATT, CDR2 SNEGSKA (reference sequence).

This clonotype was detected a few times. The gene calls are TRBV20-1 and TRBJ2-5; D gene ambiguous. CDR3 length: 12 amino acids. Trimming removed 7 bases at V and 1 base at J, with 10 bases between. CDR1 is DFQATT and CDR2 is SNEGSKA in the germline V gene (reference sequence). CDR3: CSVSRFQETQYF. The CDR3 coding sequence is TGCAGTGTTTCTAGGTTCCAAGAGACCCAGTACTTC.

As for this clonotype: A much larger clone lies one base from this, so it may be a read error. This chain connects TRBV11-2 to TRBJ2-1; unclear D gene. The CDR3 runs 15 residues. Germline V gene sequence: CDR1 SGHAT, CDR2 FQNNGV. The CDR3 region is CASSLDKSSYTEQFF. The DNA of the CDR3 is TGTGCCAGCAGCTTAGATAAAAGCTCCTACACTGAGCAGTTCTTC.

This clonotype was found many times. The V and J genes are TRBV7-8 and TRBJ2-3, with D possibly TRBD2 on 7 matching bases. This CDR3 comprises 14 residues. The V gene lost 4 bases and the J gene lost 5 bases, with 13 bases spanning the gap. Per the germline V gene, CDR1 is SGHVS and CDR2 is FQNEAQ. CDR3 nucleotides: TGTGCCAGCAGCTCCGGCGGGGGCGGAGATACGCAGTATTTT. Amino acid sequence: CASSSGGGGDTQYF.

This chain links TRBV7-2 with TRBJ2-7; 7 bases are shared with TRBD2. Germline loops: CDR1 SGHTA, CDR2 FQGNSA. The CDR3 is 15 amino acids. V was pared by 8 bases and J by 2 bases, with 12 bases of the junction left unmatched. CDR3 loop: CASFSRAGDPYEQYF. CDR3 DNA sequence: TGTGCCAGCTTCTCTCGGGCGGGAGATCCCTACGAGCAGTACTTC.

This clonotype was observed many times. This sequence joins TRBV7-2 and TRBJ2-3; 13 bases match TRBD2. The J segment lost 1 base and the V segment lost 4 bases, leaving 2 bases of the junction unmatched. Germline lookup yields CDR1 SGHTA and CDR2 FQGNSA. The CDR3 is 16 amino acids. CDR3 nucleotide sequence: TGTGCCAGCAGCTCGGGACTAGCGGGACGCACAGATACGCAGTATTTT. It specifies CASSSGLAGRTDTQYF. The full variable domain, with the rest looked up from reference TRBV7-2 and TRBJ2-3, is GAGVSQSPSNKVTEKGKDVELRCDPISGHTALYWYRQSLGQGLEFLIYFQGNSAPDKSGLPSDRFSAERTGGSVSTLTIQRTQQEDSAVYLCASSSGLAGRTDTQYFGPGTRLTVL.

The sample holds many counts of this clonotype. This chain links TRBV12-3 or TRBV12-4 with TRBJ2-5, with 8 bases aligning to TRBD1. V was pared by 6 bases and J by 1 base, with 7 bases of the junction left unmatched. The CDR3 sequence is 15 residues long. CDR3 coding DNA: TGTGCCAGCAGCTCCGGGACAGGCACCCAAGAGACCCAGTACTTC. This codes for CASSSGTGTQETQYF.

This clonotype has a count of ten or more. The chain couples TRBV20-1 to TRBJ2-1, with TRBD2 matching over 14 bases. V was clipped by 6 bases and J by 8 bases; unmatched bases: 6. Germline V CDR1 and CDR2: DFQATT, SNEGSKA (reference sequence). This CDR3 is built from 14 residues. The CDR3 DNA follows: TGCAGTGCCGGCGGGACTAGCGGGAGCGATGAGCAGTTCTTC. This translates into CSAGGTSGSDEQFF.

This clonotype was seen ten or more times. The chain has TRBV12-3 or TRBV12-4 and TRBJ2-2, with 9 bases aligning to TRBD1. This CDR3 is built from 16 residues. The V and J ends lost 2 bases and 5 bases, in that order; junction bases with no gene match: 6. DNA for the CDR3: TGTGCCAGCAGTTTAACAGGGGGCGTCTATACCGGGGAGCTGTTTTTT. Its protein product is CASSLTGGVYTGELFF.

This clonotype showed up many times. The chain has TRBV10-2 and TRBJ1-2, with a possible D match to TRBD1 (5 bases). The CDR3 has 15 residues. In germline, CDR1 is WSHSY, CDR2 SAAADI. Trimming cost V 6 bases and J 2 bases, with 16 bases left between them. The chain's CDR3 is CASRTSGTPNYGYTF. DNA for the CDR3: TGCGCCAGCAGGACCTCCGGGACTCCGAACTATGGCTACACCTTC.

The sample holds many counts of this clonotype. V and J are TRBV14 and TRBJ2-1, with 11 bases that match TRBD2. V shed 4 bases, J shed 8 bases, and the junction held 10 bases outside the gene matches. The CDR3 length is 16 residues. Germline V CDR1 and CDR2: SGHDN, FVKESK. CDR3 coding DNA: TGTGCCAGCAGCCCTACCCTAGCGGGAGGTTTTGATGAGCAGTTCTTC. This encodes CASSPTLAGGFDEQFF.

This clonotype has a count of ten or more. J is TRBJ2-1 and V is TRBV4-3; D call uncertain. V was pared by 0 bases and J by 7 bases, with 7 bases between. Germline lookup yields CDR1 LGHNA and CDR2 YSLEER. The CDR3 contains 13 residues. The CDR3, as DNA: TGCGCCAGCAGCCAAGATCAGAGGAATGAGCAGTTCTTC. This gives the protein CASSQDQRNEQFF.

This clonotype was seen repeatedly, ten times or more. The chain employs TRBV10-3 and TRBJ2-2; D is uncertain. Trimming took 0 bases from V and 6 from J, leaving 2 bases between them. Germline V gene sequence: CDR1 ENHRY, CDR2 SYGVKD. The CDR3 is made up of 12 amino acids. The CDR3 reads CAISESAGELFF. CDR3 DNA sequence: TGTGCCATCAGTGAGTCGGCCGGGGAGCTGTTTTTT.

Ten or more counts support this clonotype. The rearrangement uses TRBV13 and TRBJ1-1; no clear D gene. Between the trimmed V and J ends, which lost 2 bases and 1 base, there was a span of 8 bases. This CDR3 has 14 residues. CDR1 and CDR2 from the germline V gene are PRHDT and FYEKMQ (reference sequence). CDR3 residues: CASSLMEGNTEAFF. In nucleotides, the CDR3 is TGTGCCAGCAGCTTAATGGAGGGGAACACTGAAGCTTTCTTT.

Notes on this clonotype: Possible read error: a much larger clone is one base away. The chain is built from TRBV6-1 and TRBJ2-2; D unclear. Germline V CDR1 and CDR2: MNHNS, SASEGT. The CDR3 is made up of 15 amino acids. The ends were cut back, 6 bases at V and 4 bases at J, with 15 bases in the middle. The CDR3 nucleotides are TGTGCCAGCAGACCCCCAAGGACGAGCACCGGGGAGCTGTTTTTT. Protein product: CASRPPRTSTGELFF.

This clonotype was observed many times. This chain links TRBV7-2 with TRBJ2-1; 12 bases fit TRBD2. This CDR3 region has 15 residues. CDR1 and CDR2 from the germline V gene are SGHTA and FQGNSA. The V and J ends lost 3 bases and 9 bases, in that order; junction bases with no gene match: 6. The CDR3 DNA reads TGTGCCAGCAGCTTGACTAGCGGGAGATTTATTGAGCAGTTCTTC. Translating gives CASSLTSGRFIEQFF.

This clonotype has ten or more counts. The V and J genes are TRBV29-1 and TRBJ2-7, with D possibly being TRBD1 (6 bases). CDR3 size: 11 residues. Germline-derived CDR1 and CDR2 are SQVTM and ANQGSEA. V shed 7 bases and J shed 5 bases, with 12 bases lying between them. CDR3 sequence reads: CSAQGSHEQYF. The CDR3 DNA sequence: TGCAGCGCCCAGGGGTCCCACGAGCAGTACTTC.